This is a list of T cell receptor beta chains from one sample in a study of cytomegalovirus exposure and HLA in healthy donors. The assay was immunoSEQ multiplex PCR, and TCRdb's table has in-frame clones only and misses some. The repertoire holds about 200,000 clones, about four fifths seen once, with around 3% in the top ten. The material sequenced was PBMCs. The receptors derive from a man aged 25-45 years in good health and CMV-seronegative. Each CDR3 is given with its conserved first and last residue. A D gene is named only where the DNA matches it firmly. Expanded clones get a size class; other rows say once, few or many, or leave the size out.

NA	NA	TRBJ1-2	TRBV5-1	TGCGCCAGCAATGTGGGGGCGGACCGCTATGGCTACACCTTC	CASNVGADRYGYTF
NA	NA	TRBJ1-5	TRBV19	TGTGCCGTGGGGAGGGCTAGCAATCAGCCCCAGCATTTT	CAVGRASNQPQHF
NA	NA	TRBJ2-7	TRBV11-3	TGTGCCAGCAGCTTGCGGGGGCCCGGGGAGCAGTACTTC	CASSLRGPGEQYF
TRBD2	NA	TRBJ2-1	TRBV7-9	TGTGCCAGCAGCACCCGACTAGCGGGGGGGCGGTTGAATGAGCAGTTCTTC	CASSTRLAGGRLNEQFF
NA	NA	TRBJ2-6	TRBV11-2	TGTGCCAGCAACCCGAGAACGGGAGACTCTGGGGCCAGCGTCCTGACTTTC	CASNPRTGDSGASVLTF
TRBD1	once	TRBJ1-1	TRBV2	TGTGCCAGCAGTGCCTGGACAGGGAGAACTGAAGCTTTCTTT	CASSAWTGRTEAFF
NA	NA	TRBJ2-3	TRBV5-6	TGTGCCAGCAGCTTCGGGGGGCAAGATACGCAGTATTTT	CASSFGGQDTQYF
TRBD2	once	TRBJ2-3	TRBV2	TGTGCCAGCAGACGGGGGGGACAACAGGATACGCAGTATTTT	CASRRGGQQDTQYF
NA	NA	TRBJ2-1	TRBV28	TGTGCCAGCAGTTTACGAGGCGATGAGCAGTTCTTC	CASSLRGDEQFF
TRBD1	NA	TRBJ1-6	TRBV5-1	TGCGCCAGCAGCTGGGAGACAGGGAGCGATTCACCCCTCCACTTT	CASSWETGSDSPLHF
TRBD1	NA	TRBJ1-2	TRBV19	TGTGCCAGTAGTATGCCCCGGACAGGAATCTATGGCTACACCTTC	CASSMPRTGIYGYTF
TRBD1	few	TRBJ1-2	TRBV7-2	TGTGCCAGCAGCGTGACCGGACAGGGGAGTGACTACACCTTC	CASSVTGQGSDYTF
NA	NA	TRBJ2-1	TRBV10-1	TGCGCCAGCAGTACCCCGGCGGGGCCTAGGGCAAATGAGCAGTTCTTC	CASSTPAGPRANEQFF
NA	once	TRBJ2-3	TRBV6-5	TGTGCCAGCAATCGCCAGACAGCTAGCACAGATACGCAGTATTTT	CASNRQTASTDTQYF
NA	NA	TRBJ2-7	TRBV6-6	TGTGCCAGCAGTTACTCGGGCAGGGGAGAGTTATACGAGCAGTACTTC	CASSYSGRGELYEQYF
NA	once	TRBJ2-1	TRBV4-2	TGTGCCAGCAGCCAAGAACAGTCAACCTACAATGAGCAGTTCTTC	CASSQEQSTYNEQFF
TRBD1	NA	TRBJ2-5	TRBV7-9	TGTGCCAGCAGCTTAGGGGACAGGGGGACCCAAGAGACCCAGTACTTC	CASSLGDRGTQETQYF
NA	once	TRBJ2-3	TRBV14	TGTGCCAGCAGCCAAGACTCCAGGGTACGAACAGATACGCAGTATTTT	CASSQDSRVRTDTQYF
NA	once	TRBJ2-1	TRBV7-7	TGTGCTAGCAGCTTAGCCGTCGGCAATGAGCAGTTCTTC	CASSLAVGNEQFF
TRBD1	NA	TRBJ1-6	TRBV5-4	TGTGCCAGCAGCCCCCGACCAGGGGGAGATTCACCCCTCCACTTT	CASSPRPGGDSPLHF
NA	NA	TRBJ2-3	TRBV11-2	TGTGCCAGCAGCCCTTATAGTCCGAGTACAGATACGCAGTATTTT	CASSPYSPSTDTQYF
TRBD2	NA	TRBJ2-7	TRBV2	TGTGCCAGCAGTGAGGGTCCCAGGACTAGCGGGGGTTACGAGCAGTACTTC	CASSEGPRTSGGYEQYF
TRBD1	NA	TRBJ2-3	TRBV7-2	TGTGCCAGCAGCTTAGACAGGGGGCTATCATATAATACGCAGTATTTT	CASSLDRGLSYNTQYF
TRBD2	NA	TRBJ2-5	TRBV2	TGTGCCAGCAGTGAAGCTGGGCGGGGGGCCCAAGAGACCCAGTACTTC	CASSEAGRGAQETQYF
NA	NA	TRBJ1-4	TRBV14	TGTGCCAGCAGCCATCGAGGCAGGGTGGGAGAAAAACTGTTTTTT	CASSHRGRVGEKLFF
TRBD2	NA	TRBJ2-1	TRBV6-6	TGTGCCAGCATGCGGGGGAGCTCCTACAATGAGCAGTTCTTC	CASMRGSSYNEQFF
TRBD1	NA	TRBJ2-7	TRBV5-1	TGCGCCAGCAGCACCCGGGGACAGGCGGGAGAGCAGTACTTC	CASSTRGQAGEQYF
TRBD2	NA	TRBJ2-3	TRBV9	TGTGCCAGCAGCGGACGTTTAGCGGGGGACACAGATACGCAGTATTTT	CASSGRLAGDTDTQYF
NA	NA	TRBJ1-6	TRBV7-2	TGTGCCAGCAGCTTCCGGGAGTCAATTCGGCCCCTCCACTTT	CASSFRESIRPLHF
NA	NA	TRBJ2-7	TRBV2	TGTGCCAGCAGGGGGGGCGAGCAGTACTTC	CASRGGEQYF
NA	NA	TRBJ2-2	TRBV28	TGTGCCAGCAGTGGTTTGAGTATTTTGCCCACCGGGGAGCTGTTTTTT	CASSGLSILPTGELFF
TRBD1	NA	TRBJ1-5	TRBV6-1	TGTGCCAGCAGTGGGGGACAGGGGACTCAGCCCCAGCATTTT	CASSGGQGTQPQHF
NA	NA	TRBJ2-7	TRBV20-1	TGCAGTGCGTCCCCGGGAAGGTACTTC	CSASPGRYF
NA	NA	TRBJ2-3	TRBV25-1	TGTGCCAGCAGCCGACCCGGGATCACAGATACGCAGTATTTT	CASSRPGITDTQYF
TRBD1	NA	TRBJ2-5	TRBV4-3	TGCGCCAGCAGCCAAGACCCACAACAGGGGGGAGAGACCCAGTACTTC	CASSQDPQQGGETQYF
TRBD1	NA	TRBJ2-1	TRBV4-1	TGCGCCAGCAGTTTCGGACAGGCCTCCTACAATGAGCAGTTCTTC	CASSFGQASYNEQFF
NA	few	TRBJ1-5	TRBV7-2	TGTGCCAGCAGCTTCCGCACCCACGACTTTAATCAGCCCCAGCATTTT	CASSFRTHDFNQPQHF
NA	NA	TRBJ2-2	TRBV5-4	TGTGCCAGCGGCCGCAGTTCGACCGGGGAGCTGTTTTTT	CASGRSSTGELFF
NA	NA	TRBJ2-1	TRBV6-5	TGTGCCAGCAGTATAGGACAGTTCAATGAGCAGTTCTTC	CASSIGQFNEQFF
NA	once	TRBJ1-2	TRBV28	TGTGCCAGCACCACCGGACAGTATGGCTACACCTTC	CASTTGQYGYTF
NA	NA	TRBJ2-7	TRBV28	TGTGCCAGCAGTTCGTCCTACGAGCAGTACTTC	CASSSSYEQYF
NA	NA	TRBJ2-2	TRBV9	TGTGCCAGCAGCGTAGATTCGGGTAGCCCGCGGACCGGGGAGCTGTTTTTT	CASSVDSGSPRTGELFF
TRBD1	NA	TRBJ1-6	TRBV6-5	TGTGCCAGCAGTTACGGGGCGACAGGGAGAGATTCACCCCTCCACTTT	CASSYGATGRDSPLHF
TRBD1	few	TRBJ1-6	TRBV6-6	TGTGCCAGCAGTTACCGACAGGGGAATAATTCACCCCTCCACTTT	CASSYRQGNNSPLHF
NA	NA	TRBJ2-1	TRBV6-4	TGTGCCAGCAGTGACTGCCGGGGGAGTTGTTACGATGAGCAGTTCTTC	CASSDCRGSCYDEQFF
NA	NA	TRBJ2-7	TRBV15	TGTGCCACCAGTTTCCGGGACAACTACGAGCAGTACTTC	CATSFRDNYEQYF
NA	NA	TRBJ1-2	TRBV6-7	TGTGCCAGCAGTGGCAACAGGGCCGTCCGGATCGTCTGGGGCTACACCTTC	CASSGNRAVRIVWGYTF
TRBD1	NA	TRBJ1-1	TRBV27	TGTGCCAGCAGTTGGGACAGGTCTACTGAAGCTTTCTTT	CASSWDRSTEAFF
NA	NA	TRBJ1-2	TRBV28	TGTGCCAGCAGTTTACCCCAGGGGCTCTATGGCTACACCTTC	CASSLPQGLYGYTF
TRBD1	NA	TRBJ1-5	TRBV27	TGTGCCACGGGCCGGGACAGACGGGATCAGCCCCAGCATTTT	CATGRDRRDQPQHF
NA	NA	TRBJ2-6	TRBV19	TGTGCCAGTAGTATTCTTCGGGACACGTCCCCCGGGGTGACGTTCAGCGTCCTGACTTTC	CASSILRDTSPGVTFSVLTF
NA	few	TRBJ1-1	TRBV13	TGTGCCAGCAGCTTAACTCGGACAGTGATGAACACTGAAGCTTTCTTT	CASSLTRTVMNTEAFF
NA	NA	TRBJ1-3	TRBV7-6	TGTGCCAGCAGCTTAGCACCGGGGAACACCATATATTTT	CASSLAPGNTIYF
TRBD1	NA	TRBJ2-4	TRBV15	TGTGCCACCAGCAGCCTGGGACAGAGAAACATTCAGTACTTC	CATSSLGQRNIQYF
NA	once	TRBJ1-3	TRBV2	TGTGCCAGCTCGGGATTTCCAGGGGTTGGAGGAAACACCATATATTTT	CASSGFPGVGGNTIYF